A single sample gave rise to the 28 T cell receptor beta chains below, sequenced in a study of T cell changes during pregnancy in multiple sclerosis. TCRdb's table, derived via immunoSEQ multiplex PCR, lists solely in-frame clones and lacks some. This sample has about 38,000 clones, with over 90% found just once. The sample here was CD4+ T cells from peripheral blood mononuclear cells, taken after pregnancy. These receptors were collected from a female donor in good health, enrolled as a control in a pregnancy study.

The rearrangement links TRBV19 to TRBJ2-2, with 9 positions matching TRBD2. The V gene's germline CDR1 is LNHDA and CDR2 SQIVND (reference sequence). V was clipped by 7 bases and J by 3 bases; unmatched bases: 9. The CDR3 runs to 16 residues. The CDR3 loop reads CASTTRLAGDTGELFF. CDR3 nucleotides: TGTGCCAGTACCACGAGGTTAGCGGGGGACACCGGGGAGCTGTTTTTT.

The genes are TRBV5-4 and TRBJ1-2; D may be TRBD1 (5 bases). In germline, CDR1 is SGHNT, CDR2 YYREEE (reference sequence). The CDR3 is 16 residues long. V lost 3 bases and J 6 bases, leaving 21 bases between the germline ends. CDR3 in DNA: TGTGCCAGCAGCTGGGGAAAAGGACGGGGGGAGGATGGCTACACCTTC. Amino acids: CASSWGKGRGEDGYTF.

The rearrangement joins TRBV6-1 to TRBJ1-3; no clear D gene. The CDR3 runs 14 residues. Trimming took off 4 bases at V and 0 bases at J, with 7 bases between the two ends. The germline CDR1 and CDR2 sequences are MNHNS and SASEGT. The CDR3 region has the DNA TGTGCCAGCAGTGCAGGAACCTCTGGAAACACCATATATTTT. As protein: CASSAGTSGNTIYF.

This clone was seen only a few times. The V gene is TRBV7-2, the J gene TRBJ2-5, with D unresolved. Germline V CDR1 and CDR2: SGHTA, FQGNSA. V was clipped by 2 bases and J by 4 bases, with 5 bases between them. The CDR3 totals 12 residues. The CDR3 bases are TGTGCCAGCAGCTTACACAGAGAGACCCAGTACTTC. Its protein product is CASSLHRETQYF. Drawing the rest from reference TRBV7-2 and TRBJ2-5, the complete variable domain is GAGVSQSPSNKVTEKGKDVELRCDPISGHTALYWYRQSLGQGLEFLIYFQGNSAPDKSGLPSDRFSAERTGGSVSTLTIQRTQQEDSAVYLCASSLHRETQYFGPGTRLLVL.

CDR3: CASTDRVGGHFYGYTF. The CDR3, as DNA: TGTGCCAGCACTGACCGGGTTGGGGGACACTTCTATGGCTACACCTTC. The rearrangement joins TRBV6-1 to TRBJ1-2; a possible D gene is TRBD1 (6 bases). Germline V gives CDR1 MNHNS, CDR2 SASEGT. V was clipped by 7 bases and J by 4 bases, with 22 bases between them. This CDR3 region has 16 residues.

V usage is TRBV4-1 and J usage is TRBJ1-1; 7 positions match TRBD1. CDR1 and CDR2 from the germline V gene are MGHRA and YSYEKL. The V gene end was trimmed by 2 bases and the J gene end by 10 bases; junction bases not matched to a gene: 13. The CDR3 covers 15 residues. The CDR3 sequence: CASSQQTGDLTRAFF. CDR3 DNA: TGCGCCAGCAGCCAACAAACAGGGGATCTTACGAGAGCTTTCTTT.

This rearrangement joins TRBV7-2 to TRBJ2-2; 9 bases agree with TRBD2. The CDR3 has 17 residues. With V trimmed by 1 base and J by 0 bases, 3 bases remained unmatched. CDR1 and CDR2 from the germline V gene are SGHTA and FQGNSA. CDR3 residues: CASSLGASGANTGELFF. The CDR3 DNA reads as TGTGCCAGCAGCTTAGGGGCTAGCGGGGCGAACACCGGGGAGCTGTTTTTT. Full variable domain (missing parts from reference TRBV7-2 and TRBJ2-2): GAGVSQSPSNKVTEKGKDVELRCDPISGHTALYWYRQSLGQGLEFLIYFQGNSAPDKSGLPSDRFSAERTGGSVSTLTIQRTQQEDSAVYLCASSLGASGANTGELFFGEGSRLTVL.

The table lists this clone with a count of one. V and J are TRBV5-6 and TRBJ1-3; D is ambiguous. The CDR3 is made up of 13 amino acids. Trimming took 3 bases from V and 2 from J, leaving 6 bases between them. Germline assignment: CDR1 SGHDT and CDR2 YYEEEE. The CDR3 loop is CASSYSTGNTIYF. The CDR3 DNA sequence: TGTGCCAGCAGCTACTCGACTGGAAACACCATATATTTT.

J is TRBJ2-7 and V is TRBV7-2; a possible D gene is TRBD1 (6 bases). There are 14 residues in the CDR3. The V gene lost 4 bases and the J gene lost 1 base, with 11 bases spanning the gap. CDR1 and CDR2 from the germline V gene are SGHTA and FQGNSA. CDR3 amino acids: CASSSNRVSYEQYF. The CDR3, as DNA: TGTGCCAGCAGCTCGAACAGGGTTTCCTACGAGCAGTACTTC.

This clone was recorded only once. The chain combines TRBV7-2 with TRBJ2-7; 9 bases match TRBD1. The germline CDR1 and CDR2 sequences are SGHTA and FQGNSA. The CDR3 sequence is 16 residues long. Trimming took 1 base from V and 7 from J; bases not matched to a gene: 11. CDR3 sequence reads: CASSLGVGQGPVEQYF. DNA of the CDR3: TGTGCCAGCAGCTTAGGGGTGGGACAGGGCCCTGTGGAGCAGTACTTC.

The chain has TRBV2 and TRBJ1-2, with D possibly TRBD1 on 5 matching bases. CDR1 is SNHLY and CDR2 is FYNNEI in the germline V gene. V was clipped by 4 bases and J by 6 bases, with 15 bases between them. The CDR3 runs 14 residues. The CDR3 bases are TGTGCCAGCAGTGTGAGGCAGGGTATCAATGGCTACACCTTC. Translation: CASSVRQGINGYTF. The whole variable domain, remainder taken from reference TRBV2 and TRBJ1-2, is EPEVTQTPSHQVTQMGQEVILRCVPISNHLYFYWYRQILGQKVEFLVSFYNNEISEKSEIFDDQFSVERPDGSNFTLKIRSTKLEDSAMYFCASSVRQGINGYTFGSGTRLTVV.

The J gene is TRBJ2-5, the V gene TRBV4-2; 11 positions match TRBD2. Germline V gene lookup returns CDR1 LGHNA and CDR2 YNFKEQ. Trimming at V came to 4 bases and at J to 4 bases, leaving 5 bases not matched to a gene. The CDR3 runs to 15 residues. The CDR3 protein is CASSRTGTSGETQYF. As DNA, the CDR3 is TGTGCCAGCAGCCGCACCGGGACTAGCGGAGAGACCCAGTACTTC.

This rearrangement joins TRBV19 to TRBJ2-3; D unclear. Trimming cost V 2 bases and J 3 bases, with 12 bases left between them. The V gene's germline CDR1 is LNHDA and CDR2 SQIVND (reference sequence). The CDR3 loop spans 15 amino acids. The CDR3 loop reads CASSIRSFRTDTQYF. Here the CDR3 DNA reads TGTGCCAGTAGTATACGGTCGTTTCGGACAGATACGCAGTATTTT.

This rearrangement joins TRBV7-9 to TRBJ1-2; perhaps TRBD1 as D (6 bases). The CDR3 extends over 13 amino acids. V was cut by 7 bases and J by 2 bases, with 11 bases left in between. Germline CDR1 is SEHNR and CDR2 is FQNEAQ (reference sequence). The CDR3 DNA reads TGTGCCAGCACAGAGCAGGGGAACTATGGCTACACCTTC. Its protein product is CASTEQGNYGYTF.

The count of this clone is one. The chain has TRBV6-1 and TRBJ2-7, with a weak D call TRBD1 (7 bases). In germline, CDR1 is MNHNS, CDR2 SASEGT. V was shortened by 10 bases and J by 4 bases, with 17 bases between the two germline ends. CDR3 size: 13 residues. DNA of the CDR3: TGTGCCACCTCACCCCAGGGGGGATACGAGCAGTACTTC. It codes for CATSPQGGYEQYF.

V gene TRBV4-3 combines with J gene TRBJ2-2; D is ambiguous. The CDR3 is 17 amino acids. Germline loops: CDR1 LGHNA, CDR2 YSLEER. Between the trimmed V and J ends, which lost 0 bases and 0 bases, there was a span of 11 bases. The CDR3 is CASSQEPNLANTGELFF. DNA of the CDR3: TGCGCCAGCAGCCAAGAGCCGAATTTAGCGAACACCGGGGAGCTGTTTTTT.

This chain links TRBV19 with TRBJ1-2; TRBD1 aligns across 9 bases. The V segment lost 5 bases and the J segment 7 bases; nucleotides outside the gene matches: 5. Germline-derived CDR1 and CDR2 are LNHDA and SQIVND (reference sequence). The length of the CDR3 is 13 residues. The CDR3 loop is CASSRTGEGGYTF. The CDR3, as DNA: TGTGCCAGTAGTCGGACAGGGGAAGGTGGCTACACCTTC.

This chain joins TRBV20-1 and TRBJ2-3; D might be TRBD1 (5 bases). The ends were cut back, 6 bases at V and 6 bases at J, with 10 bases in the middle. Germline values: CDR1 DFQATT, CDR2 SNEGSKA (reference sequence). The CDR3 covers 11 residues. The CDR3 protein is CSATRQDTQYF. The CDR3, as DNA: TGCAGTGCCACCCGACAGGATACGCAGTATTTT.

The chain employs TRBV6-1 and TRBJ1-5; TRBD1 agrees at 9 bases. J was trimmed by 6 bases and V by 6 bases; bases with no gene match: 6. Germline V CDR1 and CDR2: MNHNS, SASEGT. This CDR3 has 14 amino acids. CDR3 bases: TGTGCCAGCAGCCGGACAGGGGCAGTTCAGCCCCAGCATTTT. This gives the protein CASSRTGAVQPQHF.

This rearrangement joins TRBV5-1 to TRBJ2-2; tentative D call: TRBD2 (5 bases). Germline CDR1 is SGHRS and CDR2 is YFSETQ. The V gene lost 1 base and the J gene lost 4 bases, with 8 bases spanning the gap. This CDR3 region has 14 residues. DNA for the CDR3: TGCGCCAGCAGCTTGCGGACTCTCACCGGGGAGCTGTTTTTT. The encoded protein is CASSLRTLTGELFF.

V gene TRBV5-4 combines with J gene TRBJ2-2, with 11 bases that match TRBD2. In germline, CDR1 is SGHNT, CDR2 YYREEE (reference sequence). This CDR3 contains 15 residues. V gave up 3 bases and J gave up 3 bases; unmatched junction bases: 1. The CDR3 sequence is CASSWGLADTGELFF. As DNA, the CDR3 is TGTGCCAGCAGCTGGGGACTAGCGGACACCGGGGAGCTGTTTTTT.

The rearrangement uses TRBV29-1 and TRBJ1-4, with TRBD1 matching 9 bases. Germline V gives CDR1 SQVTM, CDR2 ANQGSEA. V lost 4 bases, J lost 8 bases, and 5 bases stayed unmatched. This CDR3 is built from 13 residues. The CDR3 here is CSVGTGVREKLFF. In nucleotides, the CDR3 is TGCAGCGTTGGGACAGGGGTACGGGAAAAACTGTTTTTT.

This rearrangement joins TRBV10-3 to TRBJ2-3; 11 nucleotides match TRBD2. Germline CDR1 reads ENHRY; CDR2 reads SYGVKD. This CDR3 has 14 residues. V was pared by 7 bases and J by 7 bases, with 7 bases of the junction left unmatched. The CDR3 sequence is CAITPGLAGYTQYF. The CDR3 nucleotides read TGTGCCATCACTCCCGGACTAGCGGGCTATACGCAGTATTTT.

The chain has TRBV4-3 and TRBJ2-3; 9 nucleotides match TRBD2. The CDR3 sequence is 16 residues long. Trimming cost V 4 bases and J 6 bases; bases outside gene matches: 11. Germline CDR1 and CDR2: LGHNA and YSLEER. The CDR3 here is CASSPGWRGGRDTQYF. The CDR3 DNA reads as TGCGCCAGCAGCCCTGGATGGCGGGGGGGCCGGGATACGCAGTATTTT.

The chain carries TRBV6-5 and TRBJ1-5; weak D call: TRBD1 (6 bases). V dropped 3 bases and J dropped 6 bases, with 9 bases sitting between them. The CDR3 consists of 13 residues. CDR1 is MNHEY and CDR2 is SVGAGI in the germline V gene. The CDR3 here is CASSYGGGQPQHF. CDR3 bases: TGTGCCAGCAGTTATGGGGGCGGTCAGCCCCAGCATTTT.

This chain joins TRBV6-6 and TRBJ2-3, with 7 bases that match TRBD1. The CDR3 sequence is 15 residues long. CDR1 is MNHNY and CDR2 is SVGAGI in the germline V gene (reference sequence). With 6 bases clipped from V and 0 bases from J, the junction kept 6 bases outside the gene matches. The CDR3, as DNA: TGTGCCAGCAGCCGGGACAGACCGAGCACAGATACGCAGTATTTT. Translated: CASSRDRPSTDTQYF.

The table lists this clone with a count of one. V usage is TRBV5-6 and J usage is TRBJ1-2; 7 nucleotides align to TRBD1. The CDR3 has 15 amino acids. The V gene end was trimmed by 4 bases and the J gene end by 2 bases; junction bases not matched to a gene: 8. Per germline, CDR1 SGHDT and CDR2 YYEEEE. CDR3: CASSSTGAENYGYTF. CDR3 coding DNA: TGTGCCAGCAGCAGCACAGGGGCGGAAAACTATGGCTACACCTTC.

The genes are TRBV6-4 and TRBJ2-2; D is possibly TRBD1 (5 bases). Germline CDR1 and CDR2: MRHNA and SNTAGT. CDR3 size: 13 residues. The V gene lost 5 bases and the J gene lost 4 bases, with 8 bases spanning the gap. For the CDR3, the DNA is TGTGCCAGCAGTATAAGGGGCACCGGGGAGCTGTTTTTT. It is translated as CASSIRGTGELFF.